This T cell receptor beta chain was captured by sequencing in a study of cytomegalovirus exposure and HLA in healthy donors. As concerns this clone: The antigen is not known.

Broader study findings: Some segments of the V type, notably TRBV6-2 and TRBV6-3, were excluded as indistinguishable. Earlier results showed most TCR beta V segments being productive about 87% or about 30% of the time. As was reported, the HLA-A and HLA-B alleles of most subjects were accurately predicted from TCR beta sequences. Later analysis identified a missense DCLRE1C variant that was linked to TCR beta V- and J-gene trimming.

The CDR3 is 16 residues long. Germline CDR1 reads MGHDK; CDR2 reads SYGVNS. V lost 2 bases, J lost 0 bases, and 13 bases lay in between. A multiplex PCR was run with 60 Vbeta primers and 13 Jbeta primers. Profiled with immunoSEQ multiplex PCR; TCRdb holds only in-frame clones, not every one. There are some 75,000 clones in the sample; about 79% occur only once, and almost 6% lies in the top ten. The chain carries TRBV25-1 and TRBJ2-5, with D maybe TRBD2 (5 bases). The sequenced sample was PBMCs. This receptor was identified in a man aged 18 to 35 in good health and CMV-seropositive. CDR3 region: CASSERRTSYQETQYF. The CDR3 region has the DNA TGTGCCAGCAGTGAAAGGCGGACTTCGTACCAAGAGACCCAGTACTTC. Combining the CDR3 with reference TRBV25-1 and TRBJ2-5 gives the whole variable domain EADIYQTPRYLVIGTGKKITLECSQTMGHDKMYWYQQDPGMELHLIHYSYGVNSTEKGDLSSESTVSRIRTEHFPLTLESARPSHTSQYLCASSERRTSYQETQYFGPGTRLLVL.